These 25 T cell receptor beta chains came from one sample sequenced in a study of T cells in Graves' hyperthyroidism and ophthalmopathy. The investigators amplified TCR beta CDR3 regions from RNA transcripts. The primer set for the first-round RT-PCR of the TCR CDR3 was HTBI. TCRdb re-analysed the multiplex PCR reads in MiXCR, keeping a single row per CDR3 protein. The sample yields 300,000 to 350,000 distinct CDR3 sequences, 16% seen once. The sequencing sample was made of blood. Receptors were obtained from a man under 40 with Graves' hyperthyroidism.

The V gene is TRBV20-1, the J gene TRBJ1-2, with D possibly TRBD1 on 5 matching bases. V was cut by 3 bases and J by 8 bases, with 10 bases left in between. There are 11 residues in the CDR3. The germline gives CDR1 DFQATT, CDR2 SNEGSKA (reference sequence). Here the CDR3 reads CSASSGGGYTF. The DNA for the CDR3 is TGCAGTGCTAGTTCCGGGGGAGGCTACACCTTC.

With respect to this clonotype: Likely a read error: the CDR3 ends without its conserved phenylalanine or tryptophan. The chain is built from TRBV6-1 and TRBJ1-1; 7 nucleotides agree with TRBD1. The V segment lost 7 bases and the J segment 0 bases; nucleotides outside the gene matches: 11. Germline loops: CDR1 MNHNS, CDR2 SASEGT. The CDR3 is 16 residues long. The DNA of the CDR3 is TGTGCCAGCATTGGAATCGGGACAGTCTTGAACACTGAAGCTTTCGTT. Translating it yields CASIGIGTVLNTEAFV.

This clonotype was recorded many times. The rearrangement joins TRBV3-1 to TRBJ1-2; 10 bases agree with TRBD1. The ends lost 2 bases at V and 6 bases at J; junction bases unmatched: 3. Germline V lookup: CDR1 LGHDT, CDR2 YNNKEL (reference sequence). This CDR3 comprises 14 residues. The CDR3 spells CASSQRDRGHGYTF. For the CDR3, the DNA is TGTGCCAGCAGCCAAAGAGACAGGGGGCATGGCTACACCTTC.

Only a few counts were recorded for this clonotype. The chain couples TRBV27 to TRBJ1-6; weak D call: TRBD1 (6 bases). Per the germline V gene, CDR1 is MNHEY and CDR2 is SMNVEV (reference sequence). Trimming shortened V by 2 bases and J by 9 bases, and 14 bases separated the two germline ends. The CDR3 covers 15 residues. The CDR3 loop reads CASSLGGARSSPLHF. DNA for the CDR3: TGTGCCAGCAGTTTAGGGGGGGCTAGGAGTTCACCCCTCCACTTT.

This clonotype was counted a few times. The chain links TRBV12-5 to TRBJ1-2, with 7 bases aligning to TRBD1. Germline-derived CDR1 and CDR2 are LGHNT and FRNRAP. With 0 bases clipped from V and 7 bases from J, the junction kept 5 bases outside the gene matches. The CDR3 is made up of 14 amino acids. In DNA, the CDR3 is TGTGCTAGTGGTTTGGTACAGGGGTCGGGTGGCTACACCTTC. This sequence encodes CASGLVQGSGGYTF.

This clonotype has at least ten counts. The V and J genes are TRBV11-2 and TRBJ1-1, with D perhaps TRBD1 (6 bases). V was clipped by 5 bases and J by 6 bases, with 13 bases between them. Germline CDR1 SGHAT, CDR2 FQNNGV. The CDR3 is made up of 13 amino acids. Here the CDR3 reads CASSPQTGPEAFF. CDR3 sequence (DNA): TGTGCCAGCAGCCCCCAGACAGGCCCTGAAGCTTTCTTT.

This clonotype came up many times. The rearrangement joins TRBV7-2 to TRBJ1-4; no reliable D call. Trimming removed 0 bases from V and 4 bases from J, with 9 bases in between. The germline CDR1 and CDR2 sequences are SGHTA and FQGNSA. The CDR3 contains 15 residues. CDR3 protein: CASSLARADNEKLFF. CDR3 sequence (DNA): TGTGCCAGCAGCTTAGCGAGGGCAGATAATGAAAAACTGTTTTTT.

The V call is TRBV6-6, the J call TRBJ2-3; D uncertain. Germline V lookup: CDR1 MNHNY, CDR2 SVGAGI (reference sequence). V lost 0 bases and J 4 bases, leaving 11 bases between the germline ends. The CDR3 is 15 amino acids. In DNA form, the CDR3 reads TGTGCCAGCAGTTACTCTCCCCTGGAACCAGATACGCAGTATTTT. Its translation is CASSYSPLEPDTQYF.

The V and J genes are TRBV2 and TRBJ1-5; D gene uncertain. The length of the CDR3 is 15 residues. V dropped 4 bases and J dropped 1 base, with 11 bases sitting between them. CDR1 is SNHLY, CDR2 FYNNEI, per germline. CDR3 loop: CASSGNGSSNQPQHF. CDR3 in DNA: TGTGCCAGCAGTGGAAACGGCTCAAGCAATCAGCCCCAGCATTTT.

This clonotype was observed a few times. This chain links TRBV28 with TRBJ2-2, with D hard to call. This CDR3 contains 13 residues. Germline loops: CDR1 MDHEN, CDR2 SYDVKM. Trimming stripped 1 base from V and 6 bases from J, with 6 bases between. The CDR3 DNA reads TGTGCCAGCAGTTTATACCACGCCGGGGAGCTGTTTTTT. Its translation: CASSLYHAGELFF. Filled out from reference TRBV28 and TRBJ2-2, the complete variable domain reads DVKVTQSSRYLVKRTGEKVFLECVQDMDHENMFWYRQDPGLGLRLIYFSYDVKMKEKGDIPEGYSVSREKKERFSLILESASTNQTSMYLCASSLYHAGELFFGEGSRLTVL.

This clonotype has at least ten counts. At one end, the junction sequence differs from germline, possibly due to a read error. The chain carries TRBV6-1 and TRBJ2-7, with 8 bases identical to TRBD2. The length of the CDR3 is 16 residues. Germline V lookup: CDR1 MNHNS, CDR2 SASEGT. The CDR3 region has the DNA TGTGCCAGCAGCTTCCTCGCCGGGGGGGTCGAATACGAGCAGCACTTC. Its protein product is CASSFLAGGVEYEQHF.

This clonotype was seen at least ten times. This chain links TRBV6-1 with TRBJ1-1; tentative D call: TRBD1 (5 bases). V lost 7 bases and J lost 8, with 14 bases in between. From germline, CDR1 is MNHNS and CDR2 SASEGT. There are 12 residues in the CDR3. Here the CDR3 reads CASTGGELEAFF. The CDR3 region has the DNA TGTGCCAGCACCGGGGGAGAATTAGAAGCTTTCTTT.

This clonotype was picked up a small number of times. J is TRBJ2-1 and V is TRBV29-1; 8 positions agree with TRBD2. CDR3 size: 17 residues. With V trimmed by 0 bases and J by 8 bases, 15 bases remained unmatched. Germline V CDR1 and CDR2: SQVTM, ANQGSEA. CDR3 in amino acids: CSVEDRNGRARVDEQFF. As DNA, the CDR3 is TGCAGCGTTGAAGATCGGAACGGGAGGGCTCGGGTCGATGAGCAGTTCTTC.

This chain joins TRBV6-1 and TRBJ2-3, with 7 bases identical to TRBD1. This CDR3 has 14 amino acids. CDR1 and CDR2 from the germline V gene are MNHNS and SASEGT. V lost 3 bases and J lost 6; bases outside the gene matches: 6. The CDR3 nucleotides are TGTGCCAGCAGTGAGGGACAGCCGTGGGATACGCAGTATTTT. Residues: CASSEGQPWDTQYF.

At least ten counts were recorded for this clonotype. CDR3 DNA: TGTGCCAGCAGTCCGAGACAGTCTGCAACTAATGAAAAACTGTTTTTT. Its translation is CASSPRQSATNEKLFF. The V gene is TRBV12-3 or TRBV12-4, the J gene TRBJ1-4, with D possibly being TRBD1 (5 bases). The CDR3 runs 16 residues. Trimming took off 5 bases at V and 0 bases at J, with 13 bases between the two ends.

Points on this clonotype: A read error is possible here, since a much larger clone lies one base away. The chain joins TRBV6-1 to TRBJ2-2; D is unclear. V dropped 8 bases and J dropped 3 bases, with 13 bases sitting between them. The CDR3 runs 14 residues. CDR1 MNHNS and CDR2 SASEGT come from the germline V gene. CDR3 coding DNA: TGTGCCAGCCGGCGACCGTCGGACACCGGGGAGCTGTTTTTT. Protein product: CASRRPSDTGELFF.

This clonotype was detected ten times or more. The chain uses TRBV5-1 and TRBJ2-3; no clear D gene. Looked up from germline, CDR1 is SGHRS and CDR2 is YFSETQ. V shed 0 bases and J shed 0 bases, with 8 bases lying between them. The CDR3 sequence is 15 residues long. DNA for the CDR3: TGCGCCAGCAGCTTGGATGGCAGAAGCACAGATACGCAGTATTTT. It encodes CASSLDGRSTDTQYF.

This clonotype was picked up many times. The rearrangement joins TRBV12-3 or TRBV12-4 to TRBJ2-1; 9 bases are a match to TRBD1. This CDR3 has 15 amino acids. V trimming: 5 bases; J trimming: 4 bases; junction bases outside the gene matches: 6. This CDR3 is CASSLGQGRYNEQFF. CDR3 in DNA: TGTGCCAGCAGTCTAGGACAGGGGAGATACAATGAGCAGTTCTTC.

The J gene is TRBJ2-2, the V gene TRBV27; TRBD2 agrees at 9 bases. This CDR3 comprises 13 residues. The V segment lost 11 bases and the J segment 6 bases; nucleotides outside the gene matches: 7. The germline gives CDR1 MNHEY, CDR2 SMNVEV (reference sequence). The CDR3 nucleotides are TGTGCCTCCCGTGCGGGAGGGGCCGGGGAGCTGTTTTTT. This encodes CASRAGGAGELFF.

This clonotype was counted many times. The chain carries TRBV24-1 and TRBJ2-1; perhaps TRBD2 as D (6 bases). The CDR3 runs to 16 residues. Trimming removed 4 bases at V and 3 bases at J, with 15 bases between. The V gene's germline CDR1 is KGHDR and CDR2 SFDVKD. The CDR3 is CATSDPGARDYNEQFF. CDR3 coding DNA: TGTGCCACCAGTGACCCTGGGGCGCGGGACTACAATGAGCAGTTCTTC.

The rearrangement links TRBV5-1 to TRBJ2-1, with a possible D match to TRBD2 (6 bases). The CDR3 is 14 residues long. CDR1 is SGHRS, CDR2 YFSETQ, per germline. Deletions cut 0 bases from V and 8 bases from J, with 12 bases between. This CDR3 is CASSLAGGADEQFF. As DNA, the CDR3 is TGCGCCAGCAGCTTGGCCGGCGGGGCGGATGAGCAGTTCTTC.

This clonotype came up many times. The V gene is TRBV20-1, the J gene TRBJ1-2; D gene ambiguous. V was clipped by 4 bases and J by 8 bases, with 14 bases between them. There are 12 residues in the CDR3. Germline CDR1 reads DFQATT; CDR2 reads SNEGSKA (reference sequence). The CDR3 is CSANSPFNGYTF. As DNA, the CDR3 is TGCAGTGCTAACAGCCCATTTAACGGCTACACCTTC.

This clonotype was counted at least ten times. The chain uses TRBV20-1 and TRBJ2-1, with 11 bases lining up with TRBD2. Germline V lookup: CDR1 DFQATT, CDR2 SNEGSKA (reference sequence). There are 17 residues in the CDR3. V lost 6 bases and J lost 6; bases outside the gene matches: 16. Here the CDR3 reads CSAPTILAGGPGNEQFF. CDR3 in DNA: TGCAGTGCCCCGACGATATTAGCGGGAGGGCCGGGCAATGAGCAGTTCTTC.

This clonotype occurred a few times. The chain is built from TRBV7-9 and TRBJ1-1; D is uncertain. V gave up 11 bases and J gave up 5 bases, with 9 bases separating them. Germline loops: CDR1 SEHNR, CDR2 FQNEAQ (reference sequence). This CDR3 has 10 amino acids. The CDR3 reads CAGGLTEAFF. CDR3 nucleotides: TGTGCCGGAGGATTGACTGAAGCTTTCTTT.

This clonotype showed up many times. The chain couples TRBV20-1 to TRBJ2-3; a weak D match, TRBD2 (5 bases). Germline V gene data show CDR1 as DFQATT and CDR2 as SNEGSKA (reference sequence). The V end lost 6 bases, the J end lost 12 bases, and 19 bases lay between the germline ends. The CDR3 is 12 amino acids. The CDR3 bases are TGCAGTGCCCGCCTAGTCGCGGAGGTACAGTATTTT. Protein: CSARLVAEVQYF.